The 21 T cell receptor beta chains in this list originate from one sample, sequenced in a study of a mutant IDH1 vaccine in newly diagnosed glioma. Measured with immunoSEQ multiplex PCR; TCRdb has only the in-frame clones, and not every one. Among approximately 100,000 clones listed, around nine tenths were seen once. These TCRs' antigens remain unknown. Time point: week 47, end of study. Mutant IDH1 20-mer peptide, at 300 ug, made up each vaccine dose, with topical imiquimod. The material was PBMCs, obtained from a glioma patient whose treatment included an IDH1 peptide vaccine. The receptors originated from a woman between 50 and 59 years old with glioma.

This rearrangement joins TRBV19 to TRBJ2-7; TRBD2 might be the D (5 bases). This CDR3 is built from 13 residues. V was trimmed by 5 bases and J by 3 bases, leaving 11 bases between them. Per the germline V gene, CDR1 is LNHDA and CDR2 is SQIVND (reference sequence). CDR3 residues: CASSPGEGYEQYF. CDR3 DNA sequence: TGTGCCAGTAGTCCCGGGGAAGGCTACGAGCAGTACTTC.

The chain recombines TRBV4-1 with TRBJ2-1; TRBD2 agrees at 8 bases. CDR1 is MGHRA, CDR2 YSYEKL, per germline. This CDR3 is 18 amino acids long. V lost 0 bases and J lost 8; bases outside the gene matches: 15. The CDR3 nucleotides are TGCGCCAGCAGCCAAGATACCCGAGGGGCGGGAGGTCTCGATGAGCAGTTCTTC. Encoded protein: CASSQDTRGAGGLDEQFF.

This chain connects TRBV29-1 to TRBJ1-5; D is undetermined. This CDR3 is built from 14 residues. Trimming removed 3 bases from V and 0 bases from J, with 9 bases in between. The germline V gene encodes CDR1 SQVTM and CDR2 ANQGSEA. The CDR3, as DNA: TGCAGCGTTGAGGATCCAAATAGCAATCAGCCCCAGCATTTT. The encoded protein is CSVEDPNSNQPQHF.

The chain joins TRBV6-5 to TRBJ1-2, with a weak D call TRBD1 (5 bases). V was pared by 6 bases and J by 4 bases, with 15 bases between. There are 14 residues in the CDR3. Germline V gives CDR1 MNHEY, CDR2 SVGAGI. For the CDR3, the DNA is TGTGCCAGCAGCTTGGGGGGGATTCCCTATGGCTACACCTTC. It translates to CASSLGGIPYGYTF.

Remarks on this clone: The sample has other DNA sequences that encode this CDR3 too. The chain employs TRBV10-1 and TRBJ2-7, with D uncertain. Per germline, CDR1 WNHNN and CDR2 SYGVQD (reference sequence). The V gene lost 3 bases and the J gene lost 2 bases, with 8 bases spanning the gap. This CDR3 is built from 13 residues. CDR3 DNA: TGCGCCAGCAGTGAAAGGGTTACCTACGAGCAGTACTTC. Translating it yields CASSERVTYEQYF.

V is TRBV7-3 and J is TRBJ2-7; a weak D match, TRBD2 (5 bases). V was clipped by 5 bases and J by 0 bases, with 14 bases between them. The CDR3 runs to 15 residues. The germline V gene encodes CDR1 SGHTA and CDR2 FQGTGA. The CDR3 sequence is CASSPAAGSSYEQYF. CDR3 nucleotide sequence: TGTGCCAGCAGCCCAGCGGCAGGAAGCTCCTACGAGCAGTACTTC.

The gene calls are TRBV4-2 and TRBJ1-2; 8 bases fit TRBD1. The CDR3 spans 14 residues. Germline V gene lookup returns CDR1 LGHNA and CDR2 YNFKEQ. Trimming removed 1 base from V and 6 bases from J; junction bases left unmatched: 4. The DNA of the CDR3 is TGTGCCAGCAGCCAAGTGGGGACAGGCCATGGCTACACCTTC. Translating gives CASSQVGTGHGYTF.

The rearrangement uses TRBV12-5 and TRBJ2-3; D unclear. This CDR3 spans 14 amino acids. Deletions cut 0 bases from V and 6 bases from J, with 10 bases between. Germline V gives CDR1 LGHNT, CDR2 FRNRAP. For the CDR3, the DNA is TGTGCTAGTGGTTTGGTACATGTGGGGGATACGCAGTATTTT. The encoded protein is CASGLVHVGDTQYF. The full variable domain, in which reference TRBV12-5 and TRBJ2-3 provide the parts outside the CDR3, is DARVTQTPRHKVTEMGQEVTMRCQPILGHNTVFWYRQTMMQGLELLAYFRNRAPLDDSGMPKDRFSAEMPDATLATLKIQPSEPRDSAVYFCASGLVHVGDTQYFGPGTRLTVL.

This chain links TRBV19 with TRBJ2-7, with a possible D match to TRBD2 (5 bases). CDR1 LNHDA and CDR2 SQIVND come from the germline V gene (reference sequence). Trimming left V 5 bases short and J 1 base short, with 15 bases between. This CDR3 is 15 amino acids long. The DNA of the CDR3 is TGTGCCAGTAGTCCAACGGTTGGCGGGTCCTACGAGCAGTACTTC. Residues: CASSPTVGGSYEQYF.

The chain recombines TRBV5-1 with TRBJ1-1; no clear D gene. From germline, CDR1 is SGHRS and CDR2 YFSETQ. The CDR3 sequence is 11 residues long. V lost 2 bases and J lost 7, with 6 bases in between. CDR3 DNA: TGCGCCAGCAGCTTCCTAGGTGAAGCTTTCTTT. This gives the protein CASSFLGEAFF.

The rearrangement links TRBV14 to TRBJ1-2; TRBD1 is a possible D gene (6 bases). The CDR3 loop spans 14 amino acids. CDR1 and CDR2 (germline): SGHDN, FVKESK. V was pared by 0 bases and J by 4 bases, with 9 bases between. The CDR3 DNA reads TGTGCCAGCAGCCAAGAAACAGGGACCTATGGCTACACCTTC. Its translation is CASSQETGTYGYTF. The variable domain in full, with the rest retrieved from reference TRBV14 and TRBJ1-2, is EAGVTQFPSHSVIEKGQTVTLRCDPISGHDNLYWYRRVMGKEIKFLLHFVKESKQDESGMPNNRFLAERTGGTYSTLKVQPAELEDSGVYFCASSQETGTYGYTFGSGTRLTVV.

The chain recombines TRBV29-1 with TRBJ2-1; 11 positions agree with TRBD2. Looked up from germline, CDR1 is SQVTM and CDR2 is ANQGSEA. There are 14 residues in the CDR3. Germline trimming cut 7 bases from V and 10 bases from J; bases unmatched to any gene: 12. Here the CDR3 DNA reads TGCAGCGCCGACTTAGCGGGAGGGCCGAGGGAGCAGTTCTTC. Translating gives CSADLAGGPREQFF.

The chain links TRBV10-1 to TRBJ1-1, with D possibly matching TRBD1 (5 bases). The CDR3 spans 12 residues. V gave up 6 bases and J gave up 5 bases, with 10 bases separating them. From germline, CDR1 is WNHNN and CDR2 SYGVQD (reference sequence). CDR3 amino acids: CASRGTGTEAFF. CDR3 in DNA: TGCGCCAGCAGAGGGACCGGGACTGAAGCTTTCTTT.

The V and J genes are TRBV30 and TRBJ2-1; either TRBD1 or TRBD2 may supply D (7 bases each). The CDR3 is 15 amino acids. Germline V gives CDR1 GTSNPN, CDR2 SVGIG (reference sequence). V lost 6 bases, J lost 8 bases, and 23 bases lay in between. Written as DNA, the CDR3 is TGTGCCTGCCAGGGGGGGACGGAGGGCATGTATGAGCAGTTCTTC. Its translation: CACQGGTEGMYEQFF.

The genes are TRBV6-1 and TRBJ1-1; D is possibly TRBD1 (6 bases). Germline CDR1 reads MNHNS; CDR2 reads SASEGT. V lost 6 bases and J 4 bases, leaving 15 bases between the germline ends. CDR3 length: 14 residues. CDR3 sequence: CASSGSGARTEAFF. Written as DNA, the CDR3 is TGTGCCAGCAGCGGTTCGGGGGCGCGCACTGAAGCTTTCTTT.

This clone has just a few counts. Different DNA sequences within this sample yield the same CDR3. The rearrangement joins TRBV4-1 to TRBJ2-5, with D possibly TRBD2 on 6 matching bases. Germline lookup yields CDR1 MGHRA and CDR2 YSYEKL. V was clipped by 0 bases and J by 5 bases, with 10 bases between them. This CDR3 has 14 amino acids. CDR3 sequence: CASSQDPRGETQYF. DNA for the CDR3: TGCGCCAGCAGCCAAGATCCCCGGGGGGAGACCCAGTACTTC.

The chain recombines TRBV5-1 with TRBJ2-7; D is perhaps TRBD1 (6 bases). CDR1 and CDR2 (germline): SGHRS, YFSETQ. Deletions cut 0 bases from V and 2 bases from J, with 9 bases between. The CDR3 has 14 amino acids. The CDR3 protein is CASSLEGVTYEQYF. DNA of the CDR3: TGCGCCAGCAGCTTGGAGGGGGTAACCTACGAGCAGTACTTC.

DNA for the CDR3: TGTGCCAGCAGCCCGCGACTAGCTCAAGAGACCCAGTACTTC. It translates to CASSPRLAQETQYF. The chain employs TRBV7-6 and TRBJ2-5; 7 bases map to TRBD2. CDR3 length: 14 residues. The V and J ends lost 5 bases and 2 bases, in that order; junction bases with no gene match: 5. From germline, CDR1 is SGHVS and CDR2 FNYEAQ.

With regard to this clone: A junction end diverges from the germline sequence, so it may reflect a read error. The rearrangement links TRBV7-7 to TRBJ1-1; no clear D. There are 13 residues in the CDR3. CDR1 is SSHAT, CDR2 FNYEAQ, per germline (reference sequence). The CDR3 bases are TGTGCTAGCAGCCTGGCGACCGGGACTGAAGCTTTCTTT. Amino acids: CASSLATGTEAFF.

CDR3 loop: CASSQDGVGYNEQFF. The CDR3 region has the DNA TGCGCCAGCAGCCAAGACGGGGTGGGGTACAATGAGCAGTTCTTC. The chain links TRBV4-1 to TRBJ2-1; maybe TRBD2 (5 bases). CDR1 is MGHRA, CDR2 YSYEKL, per germline. The CDR3 is made up of 15 amino acids. V lost 0 bases and J lost 4, with 10 bases in between.

The chain carries TRBV11-2 and TRBJ1-2; tentative D call: TRBD1 (6 bases). From germline, CDR1 is SGHAT and CDR2 FQNNGV. Trimming removed 5 bases from V and 4 bases from J, with 11 bases in between. This CDR3 is 13 amino acids long. The CDR3 loop reads CASSRTGLYGYTF. In nucleotides, the CDR3 is TGTGCCAGCAGCCGAACAGGGCTCTATGGCTACACCTTC. The whole variable domain, filled in from reference TRBV11-2 and TRBJ1-2, reads EAGVAQSPRYKIIEKRQSVAFWCNPISGHATLYWYQQILGQGPKLLIQFQNNGVVDDSQLPKDRFSAERLKGVDSTLKIQPAKLEDSAVYLCASSRTGLYGYTFGSGTRLTVV.